A selection of T cell receptor beta chains follows, all from one sample in a study of T cells in Graves' hyperthyroidism and ophthalmopathy. TCRdb used MiXCR to reprocess the multiplex PCR reads, holding one entry per CDR3 protein. The sample shows roughly 280,000 distinct CDR3 sequences, approximately 15% of them seen only once. Sequencing used blood. Receptor source: a woman in her sixties with Graves' ophthalmopathy. Both conserved end residues are part of each CDR3. Fields, in order: J gene, clone size, V gene, CDR3 protein. For some rows the clone size is stated as once, few or many, or as a class when expanded; others skip it.

j_call: TRBJ1-4
clone_size: .
v_call: TRBV9
cdr3_aa: CASSVGTGELKLFF

j_call: TRBJ2-3
clone_size: many
v_call: TRBV20-1
cdr3_aa: CSARDLWASGATTDTQYF

j_call: TRBJ1-4
clone_size: many
v_call: TRBV7-2
cdr3_aa: CASSPWTNEKLFF

j_call: TRBJ2-3
clone_size: .
v_call: TRBV20-1
cdr3_aa: CSARGYLTGITDTQYF

j_call: TRBJ1-4
clone_size: .
v_call: TRBV4-1
cdr3_aa: CASSQQTNLNEKLFF

j_call: TRBJ2-7
clone_size: few
v_call: TRBV5-1
cdr3_aa: CASAPAPNFYEQYF

j_call: TRBJ1-6
clone_size: few
v_call: TRBV10-3
cdr3_aa: CAISPGADSPLHF

j_call: TRBJ2-1
clone_size: few
v_call: TRBV7-2
cdr3_aa: CASSFGLAGEQFF

j_call: TRBJ2-7
clone_size: many
v_call: TRBV12-3/TRBV12-4
cdr3_aa: CASSFDWRLWEQYF

j_call: TRBJ2-1
clone_size: few
v_call: TRBV4-3
cdr3_aa: CASSRLGRGLAGARLNNEQFF

j_call: TRBJ2-1
clone_size: .
v_call: TRBV4-3
cdr3_aa: CASSQLVRRDPRFF

j_call: TRBJ2-3
clone_size: .
v_call: TRBV5-4
cdr3_aa: CASSSRLSGSTDTQYF

j_call: TRBJ2-1
clone_size: few
v_call: TRBV9
cdr3_aa: CASSVFLAGVDEQFF

j_call: TRBJ1-6
clone_size: many
v_call: TRBV12-3/TRBV12-4
cdr3_aa: CASSENFYSPLHF

j_call: TRBJ2-7
clone_size: many
v_call: TRBV5-1
cdr3_aa: CASSAGDRGREQYF